This T cell receptor beta chain was sequenced for a study of identical twins. Ten or more counts support this clonotype. The germline gives CDR1 LNHNV, CDR2 YYDKDF (reference sequence). The V end was cut by 0 bases, the J end by 6 bases, with 18 bases between. CDR3 length: 17 residues. Each CDR3 protein gets one entry after TCRdb re-called the 5' RACE reads with MiXCR. The repertoire holds some 500,000 distinct CDR3 sequences, with approximately 15% as singletons. This same sample was also part of a study on yellow fever vaccine responses in identical twins.

Sequenced material: CD4+ T cells sorted from blood. The sequence came from a woman aged 18-30 years in good health. This rearrangement joins TRBV15 to TRBJ2-1; D gene ambiguous. This CDR3 is CATSRDPPGGKSNEQFF. In nucleotides, the CDR3 is TGTGCCACCAGCAGAGATCCCCCGGGCGGAAAGAGCAATGAGCAGTTCTTC.